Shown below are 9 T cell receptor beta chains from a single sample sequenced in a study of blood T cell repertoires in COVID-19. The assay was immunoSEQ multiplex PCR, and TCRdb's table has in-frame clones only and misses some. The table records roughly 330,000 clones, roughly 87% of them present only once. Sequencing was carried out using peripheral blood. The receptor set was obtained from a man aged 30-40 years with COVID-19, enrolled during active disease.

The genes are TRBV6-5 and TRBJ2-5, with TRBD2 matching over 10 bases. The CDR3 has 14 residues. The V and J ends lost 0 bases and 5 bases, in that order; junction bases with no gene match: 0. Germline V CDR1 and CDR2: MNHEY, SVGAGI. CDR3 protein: CASSYSTSGETQYF. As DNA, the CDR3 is TGTGCCAGCAGTTACTCGACTAGCGGGGAGACCCAGTACTTC.

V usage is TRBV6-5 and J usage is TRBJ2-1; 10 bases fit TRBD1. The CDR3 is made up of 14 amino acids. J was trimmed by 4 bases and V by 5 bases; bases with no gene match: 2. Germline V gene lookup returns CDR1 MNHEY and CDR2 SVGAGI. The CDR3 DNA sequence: TGTGCCAGCAGTAAGGGACAGGGGTACAATGAGCAGTTCTTC. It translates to CASSKGQGYNEQFF.

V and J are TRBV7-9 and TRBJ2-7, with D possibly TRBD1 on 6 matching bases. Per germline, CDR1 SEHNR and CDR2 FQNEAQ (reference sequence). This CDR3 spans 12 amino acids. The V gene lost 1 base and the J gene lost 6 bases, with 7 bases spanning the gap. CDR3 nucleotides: TGTGCCAGCAGCTTAGACAGGGCCGAGCAGTACTTC. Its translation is CASSLDRAEQYF.

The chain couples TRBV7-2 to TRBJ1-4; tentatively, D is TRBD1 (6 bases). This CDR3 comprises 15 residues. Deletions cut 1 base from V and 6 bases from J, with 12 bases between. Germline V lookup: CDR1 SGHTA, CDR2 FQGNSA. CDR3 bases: TGTGCCAGCAGCTTAGGGGGGGGCTGGTATGAAAAACTGTTTTTT. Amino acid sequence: CASSLGGGWYEKLFF.

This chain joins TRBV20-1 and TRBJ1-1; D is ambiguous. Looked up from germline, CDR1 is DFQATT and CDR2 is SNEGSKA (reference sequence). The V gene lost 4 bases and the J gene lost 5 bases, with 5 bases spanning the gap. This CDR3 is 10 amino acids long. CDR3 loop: CSATATEAFF. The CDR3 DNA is TGCAGTGCTACAGCGACTGAAGCTTTCTTT.

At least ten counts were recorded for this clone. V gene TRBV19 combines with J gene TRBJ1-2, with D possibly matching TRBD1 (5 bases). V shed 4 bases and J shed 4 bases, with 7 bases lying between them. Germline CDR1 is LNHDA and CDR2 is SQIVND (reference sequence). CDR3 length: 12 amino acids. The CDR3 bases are TGTGCCAGTAGTAGACAGAGCTATGGCTACACCTTC. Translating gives CASSRQSYGYTF.

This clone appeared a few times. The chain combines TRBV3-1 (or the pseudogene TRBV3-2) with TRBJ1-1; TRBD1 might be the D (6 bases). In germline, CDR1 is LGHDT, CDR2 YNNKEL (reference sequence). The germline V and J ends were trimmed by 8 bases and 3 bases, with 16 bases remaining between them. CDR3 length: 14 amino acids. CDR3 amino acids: CASLPGAGDTEAFF. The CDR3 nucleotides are TGTGCCAGCCTCCCCGGAGCAGGGGACACTGAAGCTTTCTTT.

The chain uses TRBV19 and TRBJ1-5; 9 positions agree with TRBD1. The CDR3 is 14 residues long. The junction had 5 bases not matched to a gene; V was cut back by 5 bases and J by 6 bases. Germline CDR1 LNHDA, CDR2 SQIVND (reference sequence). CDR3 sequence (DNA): TGTGCCAGTAGTGCAGACAGGGGGTTTCAGCCCCAGCATTTT. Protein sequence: CASSADRGFQPQHF.

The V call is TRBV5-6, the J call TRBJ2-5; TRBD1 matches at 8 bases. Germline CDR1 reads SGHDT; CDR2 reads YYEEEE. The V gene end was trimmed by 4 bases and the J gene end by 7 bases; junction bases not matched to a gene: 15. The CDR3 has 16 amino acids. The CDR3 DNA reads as TGTGCCAGCAGCCCCGATTTGGGGGACAGGTCCGGGACCCAGTACTTC. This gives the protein CASSPDLGDRSGTQYF.